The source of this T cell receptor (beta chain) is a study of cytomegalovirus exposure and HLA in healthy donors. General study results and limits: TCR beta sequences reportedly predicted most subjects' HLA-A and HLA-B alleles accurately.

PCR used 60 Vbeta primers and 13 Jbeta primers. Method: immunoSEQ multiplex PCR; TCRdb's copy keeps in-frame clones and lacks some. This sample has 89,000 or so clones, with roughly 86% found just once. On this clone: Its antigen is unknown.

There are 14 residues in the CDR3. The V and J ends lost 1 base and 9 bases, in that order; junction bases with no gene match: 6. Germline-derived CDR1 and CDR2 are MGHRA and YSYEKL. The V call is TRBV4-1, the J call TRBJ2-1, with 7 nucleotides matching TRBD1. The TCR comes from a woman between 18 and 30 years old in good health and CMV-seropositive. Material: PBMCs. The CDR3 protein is CASSQVQGDSEQFF. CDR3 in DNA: TGCGCCAGCAGCCAAGTTCAGGGGGACAGTGAGCAGTTCTTC.